The table lists the clone carrying this T cell receptor beta chain with many counts. Its target is unknown. This specimen belongs to a study of T-cell reconstitution after alpha-beta-depleted transplantation in children. Regarding the study as a whole: In patients about two months after transplant, alpha-beta T cells reportedly arose from several hundred expanded graft clones. Certain patients had high TCRbeta diversity at day 60, and it came from recipient T cells and thymic progenitors that survived. One year post-transplant, T-cell counts and diversity were largely derived from T cells produced anew.

The germline V gene encodes CDR1 MNHNS and CDR2 SASEGT. The CDR3 is made up of 13 amino acids. V was clipped by 11 bases and J by 0 bases, with 12 bases between them. Preparation of the TCRbeta library used unique molecular identifiers. TCRdb re-called the PCR reads with MiXCR, one entry per CDR3 protein. In the table there are about 110,000 distinct CDR3 sequences, approximately 6% of which are singletons. This TCR derives from a male patient between 2 and 15 years old who had a stem cell transplant for acute lymphoblastic leukemia, so the T cells may come from the graft donor. Sequenced material: PBMCs, mostly from graft donor cells, taken 360 days after TCRalphabeta/CD19-depleted stem cell transplant. This chain joins TRBV6-1 and TRBJ2-3; the D is unclear. DNA of the CDR3: TGTGCCTCCCGCCCACCTAGCACAGATACGCAGTATTTT. Its protein is CASRPPSTDTQYF.